The subject of this entry is one T cell receptor (beta chain). Looked up from germline, CDR1 is SGHKS and CDR2 is YYEKEE (reference sequence). The CDR3 sequence is 12 residues long. Trimming pared 5 bases from V and 2 bases from J, leaving 5 bases between. These data belong to a study of blood T cell repertoires in COVID-19. Study information: Acute-phase and convalescent COVID-19 samples originated in the United States, Italy and Spain. The cDNA or gDNA used as material had been derived from T cells, B-cell-depleted T cells, or PBMCs.

Per the original methods: Reference gene primer amplification yielded estimated nucleated cell counts. Data came from immunoSEQ multiplex PCR; TCRdb stores just in-frame clones and leaves some out. The V and J calls and clone size were taken over from that table, and D and trimming were inferred from the DNA. The table lists about 150,000 clones, roughly 80% of them singletons. The TCR comes from a human donor with acute or convalescent COVID-19. The donor label of this sample is uncertain. The chain combines TRBV5-5 with TRBJ1-5; no reliable D call. The sample taken for sequencing was peripheral blood. CDR3 nucleotides: TGTGCCAGCAGTAGTGGCAATCAGCCCCAGCATTTT. Amino acid sequence: CASSSGNQPQHF.